The subject of this entry is one T cell receptor beta chain. Its specific antigen is unknown. No much larger clone is present one base from it, and per-base qualities are unavailable. TCR beta repertoires were profiled from peripheral blood of about a dozen young patients with multiple sclerosis to demonstrate the VDJtools post-analysis software. Multiple sclerosis patients were children and adolescents aged about 6 to 15 years. Relative to germline, V is 4 bases shorter and J is 4 bases shorter, with 8 bases between their ends. For CDR1 and CDR2, the germline V gene lists MNHEY and SVGAGI. The CDR3 starts with the cysteine, ends with the phenylalanine, and has 13 residues. CDR3 DNA only is kept here, 39 bases in frame from base 1. The data originate from a study of post-analysis software for immune sequencing data (dated by TCRdb to between 2015 and 2017). Turning to the overall study: Recorded disease courses included relapsing-remitting, secondary progressive and progressive-relapsing multiple sclerosis, with some patients lacking subtype annotation. A subset of samples was prepared in parallel using single-end sample barcoding, then pooled and co-amplified after Illumina adapter ligation. Patient repertoires were compared against about a dozen previously published healthy control repertoires from donors aged roughly 6 to 25 years. Overall study outcomes, separate from this receptor: Significantly lower normalized Chao1 diversity was found in multiple sclerosis patients than in controls, suggesting substantial peripheral T-cell clonal expansion. The multiple sclerosis patient group was slightly younger than the control group. Direct clustering with F measure showed strong co-clustering of samples prepared in the same batch, prompting a batch-effect correction. Patients showed significantly higher frequencies than controls for about 5 TRBV segments, among them TRBV5-6, TRBV5-1 and TRBV20-1.

Library creation used PCR. Sequencing was performed on an Illumina HiSeq 2500. To reduce PCR and sequencing biases, unique molecular identifiers were built into the TCR beta cDNA libraries. Per 1 to 10 million input T cells, 500,000 or so cDNA molecules were obtained, such that each molecule approximated one T cell. The same protocol used for the earlier healthy control dataset was applied to prepare and sequence the patient libraries. Samples belonging to the same batch were prepared together, multiplexed and sequenced on a shared HiSeq lane. On the study's bioinformatics: Raw barcoded reads were processed with MIGEC, discarding single-read molecular identifier groups before consensus assembly and CDR3 extraction. VDJtools was used for post-analysis of the clonotype tables, with diversity normalized by down-sampling every dataset to the smallest sample size. In repertoire overlap clustering, CDR3 amino acid sequences, but not nucleotide sequences, were matched to correct batch-related cross-sample contamination. Clones were called with MiXCR by TCRdb after fastp trimmed the public reads at Q25, and only in-frame beta chains were retained. Rows are unified per CDR3 protein, each entry keeping the most common DNA and genes. None of the V and J calls come from the authors' own analysis; TCRdb made them. This sample holds approximately 150,000 distinct CDR3 sequences; approximately 28% were observed only once. The ten biggest clones cover roughly 1.6% of the sample.

Sequences were obtained from blood. The TCR was taken from a girl between 10 and 17 years old with multiple sclerosis. The receptor chain draws on TRBV6-5 and TRBJ1-5; the D gene is not confidently resolved. The nucleotides are TGTGCCAGCAGTTCAGTTCAGAATCAGCCCCAGCATTTT. It translates as CASSSVQNQPQHF.